One and the same sample provided the 23 T cell receptor beta chains below, sequenced in a study of T cell repertoires in cytomegalovirus infection. A single record per CDR3 protein comes from TCRdb applying MiXCR to the reads. This table has approximately 150,000 distinct CDR3 sequences, 20% to 25% appearing once. These receptors have no known antigen. The input for sequencing was CD8+ T cells from cultured PBMCs, taken from culture after CMV antigen stimulation. The origin of the receptors is a human donor in good health (CMV status not recorded). Some clones in this sample may be carry-over from other donors' samples.

In its sample, this clonotype was seen a few times. The chain employs TRBV7-2 and TRBJ2-7, with 8 bases that match TRBD2. CDR1 and CDR2 (germline): SGHTA, FQGNSA. V trimming: 4 bases; J trimming: 5 bases; junction bases outside the gene matches: 16. This CDR3 has 17 residues. The CDR3 nucleotides are TGTGCCAGCAGCTCGGATCGGGGGGGACCTCGGGTTCACGAGCAGTACTTC. It encodes CASSSDRGGPRVHEQYF.

The V call is TRBV19, the J call TRBJ1-1; weak D call: TRBD1 (5 bases). The germline CDR1 and CDR2 sequences are LNHDA and SQIVND (reference sequence). The CDR3 is 11 amino acids. Trimming left V 7 bases short and J 4 bases short, with 7 bases between. The CDR3 loop is CASTRATEAFF. Here the CDR3 DNA reads TGTGCCAGTACCAGGGCCACTGAAGCTTTCTTT.

This clonotype has more than one count but fewer than ten. This rearrangement joins TRBV7-6 to TRBJ1-4; D gene unclear. The CDR3 runs to 18 residues. Germline CDR1 SGHVS, CDR2 FNYEAQ. Trimming stripped 4 bases from V and 0 bases from J, with 18 bases between. Written as DNA, the CDR3 is TGTGCCAGCAGCTCGCCGACCGGATTCGACGCAACTAATGAAAAACTGTTTTTT. Translating gives CASSSPTGFDATNEKLFF.

This clonotype was seen a handful of times. The V call is TRBV12-3 or TRBV12-4, the J call TRBJ2-6; 9 bases fit TRBD1. This CDR3 region has 19 residues. The junction had 17 bases not matched to a gene; V was cut back by 7 bases and J by 4 bases. This chain's CDR3 is CASTIPRDREYSGANVLTF. The CDR3 DNA is TGTGCCAGCACAATCCCTCGGGACAGGGAGTATTCAGGGGCCAACGTCCTGACTTTC.

This clonotype occurred a few times. CDR3 sequence: CASSRDRGGSRYGYTF. In DNA form, the CDR3 reads TGTGCCAGCAGTCGCGACAGGGGTGGATCGAGGTATGGCTACACCTTC. J is TRBJ1-2 and V is TRBV12-3 or TRBV12-4; 8 positions match TRBD1. The trim removed 5 bases at V and 5 bases at J, leaving 13 bases unmatched. CDR3 length: 16 residues.

The chain combines TRBV7-2 with TRBJ1-2; D possibly corresponds to TRBD1 (6 bases). Trimming took off 10 bases at V and 3 bases at J, with 9 bases between the two ends. The CDR3 length is 11 residues. Germline values: CDR1 SGHTA, CDR2 FQGNSA. The CDR3 DNA is TGTGCCACTCCAGGGGACTATGGCTACACCTTC. Its protein product is CATPGDYGYTF.

The chain recombines TRBV7-8 with TRBJ2-1; no definite D call. The CDR3 is 14 residues long. CDR1 and CDR2 from the germline V gene are SGHVS and FQNEAQ. The germline V and J ends were trimmed by 4 bases and 2 bases, with 9 bases remaining between them. CDR3 amino acids: CASSSPGTYNEQFF. Here the CDR3 DNA reads TGTGCCAGCAGCTCCCCCGGAACCTACAATGAGCAGTTCTTC.

The rearrangement joins TRBV7-2 to TRBJ2-7; the D is unclear. The V gene lost 1 base and the J gene lost 4 bases, with 17 bases spanning the gap. Germline lookup yields CDR1 SGHTA and CDR2 FQGNSA. There are 16 residues in the CDR3. The CDR3 sequence is CASSLGVHSLSYEQYF. In nucleotides, the CDR3 is TGTGCCAGCAGCTTAGGGGTCCACTCTTTGTCTTACGAGCAGTACTTC.

This clonotype occurred a few times. The chain links TRBV7-2 to TRBJ1-1; 7 nucleotides match TRBD1. The CDR3 extends over 15 amino acids. With V trimmed by 2 bases and J by 4 bases, 7 bases remained unmatched. Looked up from germline, CDR1 is SGHTA and CDR2 is FQGNSA. For the CDR3, the DNA is TGTGCCAGCAGCTTAAGGCAGGGGGGAAGCACTGAAGCTTTCTTT. Translated: CASSLRQGGSTEAFF. The whole variable domain, remainder taken from reference TRBV7-2 and TRBJ1-1, is GAGVSQSPSNKVTEKGKDVELRCDPISGHTALYWYRQSLGQGLEFLIYFQGNSAPDKSGLPSDRFSAERTGGSVSTLTIQRTQQEDSAVYLCASSLRQGGSTEAFFGQGTRLTVV.

The gene calls are TRBV6-5 and TRBJ2-3; D may be TRBD2 (7 bases). From germline, CDR1 is MNHEY and CDR2 SVGAGI. Trimming shortened V by 0 bases and J by 8 bases, and 18 bases separated the two germline ends. The CDR3 runs 16 residues. The DNA for the CDR3 is TGTGCCAGCAGTTACTCTTTTGGGGGGGGCTCTCGTACGCAGTATTTT. This gives the protein CASSYSFGGGSRTQYF.

This clonotype occurred a few times. The V and J genes are TRBV7-2 and TRBJ1-1; D uncertain. Trimming left V 1 base short and J 10 bases short, with 10 bases between. Per the germline V gene, CDR1 is SGHTA and CDR2 is FQGNSA. This CDR3 contains 12 residues. The CDR3 DNA reads TGTGCCAGCAGCTTAGGGGGAGCGGGAGCTTTCTTT. Protein product: CASSLGGAGAFF. Complete variable domain (other parts from reference TRBV7-2 and TRBJ1-1): GAGVSQSPSNKVTEKGKDVELRCDPISGHTALYWYRQSLGQGLEFLIYFQGNSAPDKSGLPSDRFSAERTGGSVSTLTIQRTQQEDSAVYLCASSLGGAGAFFGQGTRLTVV.

The gene calls are TRBV11-2 and TRBJ2-5, with D possibly called TRBD1 or TRBD2 (6 bases each). Germline CDR1 reads SGHAT; CDR2 reads FQNNGV. The ends were cut back, 4 bases at V and 4 bases at J, with 16 bases in the middle. This CDR3 is built from 15 residues. CDR3 bases: TGTGCCAGCAGCTCGCGGGACACTAGCCGAGAGACCCAGTACTTC. Translating gives CASSSRDTSRETQYF.

J is TRBJ2-7 and V is TRBV7-2; 9 nucleotides agree with TRBD1. The V and J ends lost 3 bases and 7 bases, in that order; junction bases with no gene match: 4. CDR1 is SGHTA and CDR2 is FQGNSA in the germline V gene. This CDR3 has 13 amino acids. CDR3 in DNA: TGTGCCAGCAGCTTTACAGGGGGCGGGGAGCAGTACTTC. This sequence encodes CASSFTGGGEQYF.

This clonotype has ten or more counts. The V gene is TRBV7-8, the J gene TRBJ1-1, with 8 nucleotides matching TRBD1. The CDR3 runs 16 residues. The V gene end was trimmed by 3 bases and the J gene end by 1 base; junction bases not matched to a gene: 7. Germline V CDR1 and CDR2: SGHVS, FQNEAQ. The CDR3 here is CASSLLTGGTNTEAFF. CDR3 in DNA: TGTGCCAGCAGCTTGCTAACAGGGGGGACGAACACTGAAGCTTTCTTT. The variable domain in full, with the rest retrieved from reference TRBV7-8 and TRBJ1-1, is GAGVSQSPRYKVAKRGQDVALRCDPISGHVSLFWYQQALGQGPEFLTYFQNEAQLDKSGLPSDRFFAERPEGSVSTLKIQRTQQEDSAVYLCASSLLTGGTNTEAFFGQGTRLTVV.

This chain uses TRBV7-8 with TRBJ1-1; 7 bases are a match to TRBD1. The CDR3 extends over 14 amino acids. With V trimmed by 5 bases and J by 2 bases, 5 bases remained unmatched. The V gene's germline CDR1 is SGHVS and CDR2 FQNEAQ. CDR3 DNA sequence: TGTGCCAGCAGCACAGACAGGGTAAACACTGAAGCTTTCTTT. As protein: CASSTDRVNTEAFF.

This clonotype showed up just a few times. The chain joins TRBV5-6 to TRBJ1-5, with a tentative D call TRBD1 (6 bases). The CDR3 spans 17 residues. Germline CDR1 reads SGHDT; CDR2 reads YYEEEE. V was cut by 3 bases and J by 7 bases, with 23 bases left in between. The CDR3 nucleotides are TGTGCCAGCAGCTCCCTGGGGGGGGCTGGCGTATGGCAGCCCCAGCATTTT. Its translation: CASSSLGGAGVWQPQHF. The full variable domain, rest sourced from reference TRBV5-6 and TRBJ1-5, is DAGVTQSPTHLIKTRGQQVTLRCSPKSGHDTVSWYQQALGQGPQFIFQYYEEEERQRGNFPDRFSGHQFPNYSSELNVNALLLGDSALYLCASSSLGGAGVWQPQHFGDGTRLSIL.

The chain uses TRBV7-2 and TRBJ1-2; unclear D gene. Germline V gives CDR1 SGHTA, CDR2 FQGNSA. V dropped 5 bases and J dropped 8 bases, with 24 bases sitting between them. This CDR3 has 16 residues. CDR3 in amino acids: CASSQKLLPSFLGYTF. The CDR3 nucleotides read TGTGCCAGCAGCCAGAAGCTTCTCCCATCCTTTCTCGGCTACACCTTC.

This clonotype was recorded a few times. The rearrangement uses TRBV4-1 and TRBJ2-7, with 7 bases that match TRBD1. The CDR3 loop spans 16 amino acids. The germline V gene has CDR1 MGHRA and CDR2 YSYEKL. V lost 3 bases, J lost 2 bases, and 10 bases stayed unmatched. The CDR3 protein is CASSQGADRVTYEQYF. The CDR3 DNA follows: TGCGCCAGCAGCCAGGGGGCTGACAGGGTGACCTACGAGCAGTACTTC.

There are a few counts of this clonotype. V usage is TRBV7-9 and J usage is TRBJ1-2; the match to TRBD1 covers 10 bases. Germline assignment: CDR1 SEHNR and CDR2 FQNEAQ (reference sequence). The CDR3 has 17 residues. Trimming at V came to 2 bases and at J to 3 bases, leaving 9 bases not matched to a gene. DNA of the CDR3: TGTGCCAGCAGCTTACCCTCCCCGGGGACAGGGGACTATGGCTACACCTTC. Translating it yields CASSLPSPGTGDYGYTF.

There are a few counts of this clonotype. The chain combines TRBV7-9 with TRBJ1-2; no clear D gene. Germline CDR1 SEHNR, CDR2 FQNEAQ (reference sequence). V was shortened by 1 base and J by 0 bases, with 9 bases between the two germline ends. The CDR3 spans 15 residues. CDR3 sequence: CASSLVAEANYGYTF. The CDR3 DNA is TGTGCCAGCAGCTTAGTGGCAGAAGCTAACTATGGCTACACCTTC. The whole variable domain, remainder taken from reference TRBV7-9 and TRBJ1-2, is DTGVSQNPRHKITKRGQNVTFRCDPISEHNRLYWYRQTLGQGPEFLTYFQNEAQLEKSRLLSDRFSAERPKGSFSTLEIQRTEQGDSAMYLCASSLVAEANYGYTFGSGTRLTVV.

This clonotype was observed a handful of times. The rearrangement links TRBV7-8 to TRBJ2-1; TRBD1 is a possible D gene (6 bases). The germline V gene encodes CDR1 SGHVS and CDR2 FQNEAQ. V lost 1 base to trimming and J lost 3 bases, with 13 bases between them. The CDR3 is made up of 16 amino acids. The CDR3 DNA reads as TGTGCCAGCAGCTTAGATGACAGGAGATACTACAATGAGCAGTTCTTC. Translating it yields CASSLDDRRYYNEQFF.

This rearrangement joins TRBV12-3 or TRBV12-4 to TRBJ2-6; the D is unclear. This CDR3 region has 13 residues. V was cut by 9 bases and J by 0 bases, with 6 bases left in between. The CDR3 loop is CARRTSGANVLTF. The CDR3 DNA is TGTGCCAGAAGAACCTCTGGGGCCAACGTCCTGACTTTC.

The rearrangement uses TRBV7-2 and TRBJ2-7; tentatively, D is TRBD1 (5 bases). The germline gives CDR1 SGHTA, CDR2 FQGNSA. There are 15 residues in the CDR3. Trimming took 4 bases from V and 5 from J, leaving 18 bases between them. The CDR3 spells CASSSISGAYDEQYF. The CDR3 region has the DNA TGTGCCAGCAGCTCCATCTCTGGGGCGTATGACGAGCAGTACTTC.